This TCR beta chain was captured in a study of blood T cell repertoires in COVID-19. Study summary: The samples span acute and convalescent COVID-19 from the United States, Italy and Spain. PBMCs, B-cell-depleted T cells, or T cells provided the cDNA or gDNA that made up the material.

The CDR3 has 15 residues. Losses at the gene ends were 0 bases for V and 4 bases for J; bases not matched to a gene: 6. In germline, CDR1 is SGDLS, CDR2 YYNGEE. In the original analysis: For nucleated cells, counts were estimated from reference gene primer amplification. The data were produced by immunoSEQ multiplex PCR, yet TCRdb's version contains in-frame clones alone and is incomplete. V, J and clone size reflect that table, while D and trimming were determined from the DNA. This table holds about 220,000 clones, approximately 77% found once. The specimen sequenced was peripheral blood. The chain carries TRBV9 and TRBJ2-5; 7 nucleotides line up with TRBD2. The sequence was collected from a woman of 80 years or more with acute or convalescent COVID-19. CDR3 sequence: CASSVAAGVGETQYF. The CDR3 DNA follows: TGTGCCAGCAGCGTAGCGGCGGGGGTAGGAGAGACCCAGTACTTC. Variable domain in full (rest from reference TRBV9 and TRBJ2-5): DSGVTQTPKHLITATGQRVTLRCSPRSGDLSVYWYQQSLDQGLQFLIQYYNGEERAKGNILERFSAQQFPDLHSELNLSSLELGDSALYFCASSVAAGVGETQYFGPGTRLLVL.